Each of the 20 T cell receptor beta chains below was sequenced from the same sample in a study of T cells in tuberculosis. Using immunoSEQ multiplex PCR, the repertoire was profiled, and TCRdb retains in-frame clones only, with some absent. This table holds over 25,000 clones, just under 97% found once. Sequenced sample: PBMCs. The receptor set was obtained from a donor aged 10-29 years with latent tuberculosis or without tuberculosis infection.

V is TRBV7-6 and J is TRBJ2-2, with 7 bases fitting TRBD2. The CDR3 is 16 amino acids. Looked up from germline, CDR1 is SGHVS and CDR2 is FNYEAQ. V trimming: 1 base; J trimming: 2 bases; junction bases outside the gene matches: 4. The CDR3 loop reads CASSLVASGNTGELFF. The DNA of the CDR3 is TGTGCCAGCAGCTTAGTGGCTAGCGGCAACACCGGGGAGCTGTTTTTT.

The V call is TRBV25-1, the J call TRBJ2-1; D possibly corresponds to TRBD1 (6 bases). This CDR3 has 14 residues. Germline V gene sequence: CDR1 MGHDK, CDR2 SYGVNS. Trimming took off 6 bases at V and 8 bases at J, with 17 bases between the two ends. CDR3 protein: CASSVQGFGDEQFF. The CDR3 DNA follows: TGTGCCAGCAGCGTACAGGGTTTTGGCGATGAGCAGTTCTTC. Full variable domain (remainder filled in from reference TRBV25-1 and TRBJ2-1): EADIYQTPRYLVIGTGKKITLECSQTMGHDKMYWYQQDPGMELHLIHYSYGVNSTEKGDLSSESTVSRIRTEHFPLTLESARPSHTSQYLCASSVQGFGDEQFFGPGTRLTVL.

J is TRBJ1-1 and V is TRBV4-2; D may be TRBD1 (5 bases). Germline assignment: CDR1 LGHNA and CDR2 YNFKEQ. This CDR3 has 16 amino acids. The V and J ends lost 0 bases and 3 bases respectively, with 14 bases between them. CDR3: CASSQDFRVGYTEAFF. CDR3 sequence (DNA): TGTGCCAGCAGCCAAGATTTCAGGGTTGGGTACACTGAAGCTTTCTTT.

Only one count was recorded for this clone. The chain joins TRBV4-3 to TRBJ1-2, with D possibly matching TRBD1 (5 bases). Germline V CDR1 and CDR2: LGHNA, YSLEER. V dropped 4 bases and J dropped 8 bases, with 17 bases sitting between them. The length of the CDR3 is 14 residues. The CDR3 nucleotides are TGCGCCAGCAGCCCTGGGAGGGGCGCATGGGGCTACACCTTC. It is translated as CASSPGRGAWGYTF.

This clone was counted between two and nine times. The chain combines TRBV27 with TRBJ2-6, with D unresolved. The germline CDR1 and CDR2 sequences are MNHEY and SMNVEV (reference sequence). The CDR3 runs to 19 residues. With 5 bases removed from V and 0 bases from J, the gap between germline ends came to 20 bases. For the CDR3, the DNA is TGTGCCAGCAGTCCCCGGTTTAACTTGCCCCTCTCTGGGGCCAACGTCCTGACTTTC. This gives the protein CASSPRFNLPLSGANVLTF.

The rearrangement uses TRBV7-8 and TRBJ2-1; 8 nucleotides match TRBD2. This CDR3 contains 16 residues. In germline, CDR1 is SGHVS, CDR2 FQNEAQ. Trimming cost V 5 bases and J 7 bases; bases outside gene matches: 13. The CDR3 DNA follows: TGTGCCAGCAGCGACTTCACGGGAGGGCTGAATAATGAGCAGTTCTTC. This sequence encodes CASSDFTGGLNNEQFF.

The CDR3 region has the DNA TGTGCCAGCAGTTTAGTTCGGCAGGGGGTCAGCAATCAGCCCCAGCATTTT. This sequence encodes CASSLVRQGVSNQPQHF. This sequence joins TRBV28 and TRBJ1-5; 7 bases match TRBD1. The CDR3 extends over 17 amino acids. CDR1 MDHEN and CDR2 SYDVKM come from the germline V gene. J gave up 1 base and V 2 bases, and 8 bases lay outside the gene matches.

The genes are TRBV7-2 and TRBJ2-3; 8 nucleotides line up with TRBD1. The CDR3 loop spans 16 amino acids. J was trimmed by 4 bases and V by 5 bases; bases with no gene match: 11. Germline-derived CDR1 and CDR2 are SGHTA and FQGNSA. The CDR3: CASSPVRQGAADTQYF. CDR3 nucleotide sequence: TGTGCCAGCAGCCCCGTGCGGCAGGGGGCCGCAGATACGCAGTATTTT.

The chain combines TRBV4-2 with TRBJ2-2; 8 bases line up with TRBD2. The V and J ends lost 0 bases and 5 bases, in that order; junction bases with no gene match: 5. The CDR3 sequence is 16 residues long. Germline loops: CDR1 LGHNA, CDR2 YNFKEQ. The CDR3 nucleotides are TGTGCCAGCAGCCAAGATGAAGCGGGAGTTACCGGGGAGCTGTTTTTT. Protein sequence: CASSQDEAGVTGELFF.

The chain links TRBV5-1 to TRBJ2-2, with D possibly matching TRBD1 (5 bases). CDR1 and CDR2 (germline): SGHRS, YFSETQ. Trimming took off 2 bases at V and 1 base at J, with 6 bases between the two ends. CDR3 size: 14 residues. The DNA of the CDR3 is TGCGCCAGCAGCTTTACAGGGAACACCGGGGAGCTGTTTTTT. Its translation: CASSFTGNTGELFF. Using reference TRBV5-1 and TRBJ2-2 for the parts outside the CDR3, the full variable domain is KAGVTQTPRYLIKTRGQQVTLSCSPISGHRSVSWYQQTPGQGLQFLFEYFSETQRNKGNFPGRFSGRQFSNSRSEMNVSTLELGDSALYLCASSFTGNTGELFFGEGSRLTVL.

The chain combines TRBV9 with TRBJ2-2; tentative D call: TRBD2 (7 bases). V lost 4 bases and J lost 4, with 17 bases in between. The CDR3 spans 16 residues. Germline V gene data show CDR1 as SGDLS and CDR2 as YYNGEE. CDR3 sequence (DNA): TGTGCCAGCAGCTTGTTCGAGGGGGGGCCCACCGGGGAGCTGTTTTTT. Translated, it gives CASSLFEGGPTGELFF.

This chain links TRBV11-2 with TRBJ1-2; D is possibly TRBD1 (5 bases). Trimming removed 2 bases at V and 6 bases at J, with 10 bases between. CDR1 SGHAT and CDR2 FQNNGV come from the germline V gene. CDR3 size: 13 residues. CDR3 sequence: CASSLSTEHGYTF. CDR3 bases: TGTGCCAGCAGCTTATCGACAGAACATGGCTACACCTTC. The variable domain in full, with the rest retrieved from reference TRBV11-2 and TRBJ1-2, is EAGVAQSPRYKIIEKRQSVAFWCNPISGHATLYWYQQILGQGPKLLIQFQNNGVVDDSQLPKDRFSAERLKGVDSTLKIQPAKLEDSAVYLCASSLSTEHGYTFGSGTRLTVV.

The chain recombines TRBV27 with TRBJ2-2; possibly TRBD1 for D (6 bases). V lost 3 bases and J lost 4, with 9 bases in between. Germline lookup yields CDR1 MNHEY and CDR2 SMNVEV (reference sequence). The CDR3 has 14 residues. The DNA of the CDR3 is TGTGCCAGCAGTTTGGGGGCTAGCACCGGGGAGCTGTTTTTT. Protein: CASSLGASTGELFF.

V gene TRBV2 combines with J gene TRBJ1-5; D gene unclear. Germline-derived CDR1 and CDR2 are SNHLY and FYNNEI. CDR3 length equals 13 residues. V was trimmed by 8 bases and J by 4 bases, leaving 12 bases between them. This CDR3 is CASSPGLNQPQHF. CDR3 bases: TGTGCCAGCTCCCCAGGACTTAATCAGCCCCAGCATTTT.

The rearrangement uses TRBV5-1 and TRBJ2-2, with D possibly being TRBD2 (6 bases). The CDR3 runs to 15 residues. Germline V gene lookup returns CDR1 SGHRS and CDR2 YFSETQ. The V and J ends lost 9 bases and 0 bases respectively, with 15 bases between them. The CDR3 region is CATHNGGTNTGELFF. Here the CDR3 DNA reads TGCGCCACCCACAATGGAGGGACGAACACCGGGGAGCTGTTTTTT.

The V call is TRBV2, the J call TRBJ1-1, with 7 nucleotides matching TRBD1. Per germline, CDR1 SNHLY and CDR2 FYNNEI. This CDR3 is built from 11 residues. Losses at the gene ends were 7 bases for V and 11 bases for J; bases not matched to a gene: 7. CDR3 bases: TGTGCCAGCACAGGACAGGTTGATGCTTTCTTT. Translating gives CASTGQVDAFF.

This chain connects TRBV4-2 to TRBJ2-5; TRBD1 might be the D (5 bases). Germline loops: CDR1 LGHNA, CDR2 YNFKEQ. The CDR3 has 15 amino acids. V was clipped by 0 bases and J by 4 bases, with 12 bases between them. CDR3 DNA: TGTGCCAGCAGCCAAGACCAAGCAGGGCCAGAGACCCAGTACTTC. Residues: CASSQDQAGPETQYF.

The chain links TRBV9 to TRBJ2-3, with D uncertain. The CDR3 loop spans 14 amino acids. V was cut by 0 bases and J by 2 bases, with 7 bases left in between. The germline V gene encodes CDR1 SGDLS and CDR2 YYNGEE. The CDR3 protein is CASSVESATDTQYF. CDR3 nucleotides: TGTGCCAGCAGCGTAGAAAGCGCCACAGATACGCAGTATTTT.

CDR3 region: CASSEARDYEQYF. In DNA form, the CDR3 reads TGTGCCAGCAGTGAGGCGAGGGACTACGAGCAGTACTTC. The gene calls are TRBV6-1 and TRBJ2-7; maybe TRBD2 (5 bases). The CDR3 covers 13 residues. Germline V gene lookup returns CDR1 MNHNS and CDR2 SASEGT. V lost 3 bases and J 3 bases, leaving 9 bases between the germline ends.

The chain employs TRBV5-1 and TRBJ2-5; 7 nucleotides agree with TRBD1. With 6 bases clipped from V and 3 bases from J, the junction kept 8 bases outside the gene matches. Germline-derived CDR1 and CDR2 are SGHRS and YFSETQ. The CDR3 is 14 residues long. CDR3 DNA sequence: TGCGCCAGCACCCCGGGACAGAGAAAAGAGACCCAGTACTTC. This sequence encodes CASTPGQRKETQYF.